This TCR beta chain was observed in a study of T cell responses to AZD1222 COVID-19 vaccine. Study conclusions and caveats: Just a handful of people given AZD1222 tested seropositive at baseline. The sample set comprised mostly white British donors with more females, and clonal diversity was possibly underestimated.

The J segment lost 3 bases and the V segment lost 5 bases, leaving 7 bases of the junction unmatched. This CDR3 contains 15 residues. The germline gives CDR1 SGHTA, CDR2 FQGNSA. Clones were sequenced by immunoSEQ multiplex PCR, and TCRdb holds only the in-frame ones, with some missing. The data show 85,000 to 95,000 clones, nearly 90% seen once. With respect to this clone: Its cognate antigen is unknown.

The sequenced sample was peripheral blood, obtained on day 0 of AZD1222 vaccination. The receptor was derived from an adult in good health. V gene TRBV7-2 combines with J gene TRBJ2-7; 10 bases line up with TRBD2. The CDR3: CASSLGLAEYYEQYF. In DNA form, the CDR3 reads TGTGCCAGCAGCCTTGGACTAGCGGAGTACTACGAGCAGTACTTC.